A single sample is the source of the 29 T cell receptor beta chains below, sequenced in a study of OX40 agonist ivuxolimab in advanced cancers. Libraries were prepared by immunoSEQ multiplex PCR; TCRdb keeps only in-frame clonotypes and omits some of them. The sample consists of fewer than 30,000 clones, roughly 87% of them appearing once. The starting material was CD4+ or CD8+ T cells sorted from blood, obtained in a trial of the OX40 agonist ivuxolimab. These receptors came from an adult with an advanced solid tumor such as melanoma, head and neck, liver or kidney cancer.

The chain's CDR3 is CASSPFLAMNTEAFF. CDR3 DNA: TGTGCCAGCAGCCCGTTTCTGGCGATGAACACTGAAGCTTTCTTT. The rearrangement joins TRBV9 to TRBJ1-1; D is uncertain. The V end was cut by 4 bases, the J end by 0 bases, with 13 bases between. The CDR3 spans 15 residues. Per the germline V gene, CDR1 is SGDLS and CDR2 is YYNGEE. The full variable domain, in which reference TRBV9 and TRBJ1-1 provide the parts outside the CDR3, is DSGVTQTPKHLITATGQRVTLRCSPRSGDLSVYWYQQSLDQGLQFLIQYYNGEERAKGNILERFSAQQFPDLHSELNLSSLELGDSALYFCASSPFLAMNTEAFFGQGTRLTVV.

This clone was seen a single time. CDR3: CASSLISYEQYF. CDR3 DNA: TGTGCCAGCAGCTTAATTTCCTACGAGCAGTACTTC. The chain uses TRBV11-2 and TRBJ2-7; no clear D gene. Germline CDR1 and CDR2: SGHAT and FQNNGV. The CDR3 is 12 amino acids. The V end lost 2 bases, the J end lost 1 base, and 3 bases lay between the germline ends.

In its sample, this clone was seen many times. The J gene is TRBJ2-5, the V gene TRBV27; D is possibly TRBD2 (7 bases). Trimming pared 3 bases from V and 5 bases from J, leaving 16 bases between. Germline V lookup: CDR1 MNHEY, CDR2 SMNVEV (reference sequence). CDR3 length equals 15 residues. The CDR3 loop is CASSLMGGGTETQYF. Written as DNA, the CDR3 is TGTGCCAGCAGTTTGATGGGGGGGGGCACGGAGACCCAGTACTTC.

The gene calls are TRBV7-6 and TRBJ2-3, with D tentatively TRBD2 (6 bases). Looked up from germline, CDR1 is SGHVS and CDR2 is FNYEAQ. The CDR3 is 14 residues long. Trimming cost V 4 bases and J 6 bases, with 14 bases left between them. The CDR3 loop is CASSCSTSLDTQYF. CDR3 DNA: TGTGCCAGCAGCTGCAGTACTAGCTTGGATACGCAGTATTTT.

J is TRBJ2-7 and V is TRBV5-1; 10 bases fit TRBD2. With V trimmed by 4 bases and J by 3 bases, 10 bases remained unmatched. Germline V gene lookup returns CDR1 SGHRS and CDR2 YFSETQ. The CDR3 totals 16 residues. CDR3 loop: CASSPRRTSGDYEQYF. The CDR3 DNA sequence: TGCGCCAGCAGCCCACGCCGGACTAGCGGAGACTACGAGCAGTACTTC.

The chain links TRBV4-2 to TRBJ1-6; D gene ambiguous. Germline loops: CDR1 LGHNA, CDR2 YNFKEQ. This CDR3 contains 15 residues. The ends were cut back, 5 bases at V and 7 bases at J, with 15 bases in the middle. CDR3 sequence: CASSLGVNSNSPLHF. The CDR3 bases are TGTGCCAGCAGCTTGGGCGTTAACTCGAATTCACCCCTCCACTTT.

This clone appeared a few times. CDR3 nucleotide sequence: TGTGCCAGCAGCGTGGGACAGGGGGGCTATGGCTACACCTTC. Translating it yields CASSVGQGGYGYTF. The genes are TRBV9 and TRBJ1-2, with 11 bases that match TRBD1. Looked up from germline, CDR1 is SGDLS and CDR2 is YYNGEE. The CDR3 runs to 14 residues. V gave up 2 bases and J gave up 4 bases; unmatched junction bases: 1.

This clone is a singleton in its sample. The J gene is TRBJ2-3, the V gene TRBV7-6; D may be TRBD1 (6 bases). Germline values: CDR1 SGHVS, CDR2 FNYEAQ. This CDR3 contains 14 residues. Trimming shortened V by 6 bases and J by 2 bases, and 12 bases separated the two germline ends. The CDR3 region has the DNA TGTGCCAGCAGGGGGGCCTTTTCCACAGATACGCAGTATTTT. Protein sequence: CASRGAFSTDTQYF.

The rearrangement uses TRBV7-5 and TRBJ2-5; no DNA check was done on the table's D call, TRBD2. TRBV7-5 constitutes a pseudogene. The CDR3 loop spans 17 amino acids. For the CDR3, the DNA is TGTGCCAGAAGCCCCCGACTAGCGGGGGGCCTCCAAGAGACCCAGTACTTC. Residues: CARSPRLAGGLQETQYF.

The sample holds one count of this clone. The genes are TRBV4-1 and TRBJ2-6; D perhaps matches TRBD1 (6 bases). The CDR3 loop spans 18 amino acids. Germline V gives CDR1 MGHRA, CDR2 YSYEKL. V lost 4 bases and J 0 bases, leaving 16 bases between the germline ends. CDR3 sequence (DNA): TGCGCCAGCAGCCTGGAGCGCGAAGGGGGCTCTGGGGCCAACGTCCTGACTTTC. Protein sequence: CASSLEREGGSGANVLTF.

The rearrangement joins TRBV4-1 to TRBJ1-5; the D gene is possibly TRBD1 (5 bases). This CDR3 contains 13 residues. Germline V CDR1 and CDR2: MGHRA, YSYEKL. Trimming stripped 4 bases from V and 7 bases from J, with 11 bases between. CDR3 region: CASSLGGDQPQHF. CDR3 DNA: TGCGCCAGCAGCCTGGGAGGGGACCAGCCCCAGCATTTT.

This chain joins TRBV28 and TRBJ1-1, with D perhaps matching TRBD1 (6 bases). The ends were cut back, 5 bases at V and 5 bases at J, with 15 bases in the middle. Germline V gives CDR1 MDHEN, CDR2 SYDVKM. There are 14 residues in the CDR3. The CDR3 protein is CASSPEGGGTEAFF. Written as DNA, the CDR3 is TGTGCCAGCAGTCCGGAAGGGGGTGGGACTGAAGCTTTCTTT.

V gene TRBV6-5 combines with J gene TRBJ2-3; D gene uncertain. Germline CDR1 reads MNHEY; CDR2 reads SVGAGI. The ends were cut back, 5 bases at V and 2 bases at J, with 11 bases in the middle. The CDR3 consists of 14 residues. The CDR3 is CASSPVGSTDTQYF. The CDR3, as DNA: TGTGCCAGCAGTCCGGTAGGGTCCACAGATACGCAGTATTTT.

The chain employs TRBV6-1 and TRBJ1-2; tentative D call: TRBD1 (5 bases). From germline, CDR1 is MNHNS and CDR2 SASEGT. The CDR3 covers 13 residues. V dropped 8 bases and J dropped 4 bases, with 14 bases sitting between them. CDR3 DNA: TGTGCCAGCTCTTTCAGGGACGGCTATGGCTACACCTTC. Protein: CASSFRDGYGYTF.

V is TRBV27 and J is TRBJ1-3, with D unresolved. Germline lookup yields CDR1 MNHEY and CDR2 SMNVEV (reference sequence). The CDR3 runs to 12 residues. The V end was cut by 6 bases, the J end by 4 bases, with 7 bases between. CDR3 in amino acids: CASRGLGNTIYF. The CDR3 DNA sequence: TGTGCCAGCAGGGGGTTAGGAAACACCATATATTTT.

V usage is TRBV19 and J usage is TRBJ2-3; 9 bases match TRBD1. J lost 0 bases, V lost 7 bases, and 5 bases had no gene match. Germline CDR1 and CDR2: LNHDA and SQIVND (reference sequence). CDR3 length: 15 residues. CDR3 bases: TGTGCCAGTACCACCGGGACAGGGAGCACAGATACGCAGTATTTT. It yields the protein CASTTGTGSTDTQYF.

This rearrangement joins TRBV7-2 to TRBJ1-3; D may be TRBD1 (6 bases). This CDR3 spans 17 amino acids. Deletions cut 4 bases from V and 4 bases from J, with 20 bases between. Germline-derived CDR1 and CDR2 are SGHTA and FQGNSA. The CDR3 nucleotides read TGTGCCAGCAGCTCGAAGGACTGGGGGCCTGAGGGAAACACCATATATTTT. Its translation is CASSSKDWGPEGNTIYF.

The chain is built from TRBV2 and TRBJ2-3, with 14 positions matching TRBD2. After removal of 6 bases from V and 6 bases from J, the junction contained 8 bases not matched to a gene. This CDR3 has 16 residues. Germline V CDR1 and CDR2: SNHLY, FYNNEI. The CDR3 sequence is CASSKTSGGAEDTQYF. CDR3 DNA: TGTGCCAGCAGCAAGACTAGCGGGGGGGCCGAGGATACGCAGTATTTT.

The CDR3 is CASSLADTGELFF. The CDR3 DNA reads TGTGCCAGCAGCTTAGCGGACACCGGGGAGCTGTTTTTT. The genes are TRBV7-9 and TRBJ2-2; no reliable D call. This CDR3 region has 13 residues. The germline CDR1 and CDR2 sequences are SEHNR and FQNEAQ (reference sequence). Trimming cost V 0 bases and J 3 bases, with 2 bases left between them. Full variable domain (missing parts from reference TRBV7-9 and TRBJ2-2): DTGVSQNPRHKITKRGQNVTFRCDPISEHNRLYWYRQTLGQGPEFLTYFQNEAQLEKSRLLSDRFSAERPKGSFSTLEIQRTEQGDSAMYLCASSLADTGELFFGEGSRLTVL.

The V and J genes are TRBV5-1 and TRBJ1-1, with 9 positions matching TRBD1. Germline CDR1 and CDR2: SGHRS and YFSETQ. J gave up 5 bases and V 0 bases, and 2 bases lay outside the gene matches. This CDR3 region has 14 residues. The CDR3 loop is CASSLAGTGTEAFF. The CDR3, as DNA: TGCGCCAGCAGCTTGGCCGGGACAGGGACTGAAGCTTTCTTT. Based on the CDR3 plus reference TRBV5-1 and TRBJ1-1, the full variable domain is KAGVTQTPRYLIKTRGQQVTLSCSPISGHRSVSWYQQTPGQGLQFLFEYFSETQRNKGNFPGRFSGRQFSNSRSEMNVSTLELGDSALYLCASSLAGTGTEAFFGQGTRLTVV.

The J gene is TRBJ2-7, the V gene TRBV6-5; D possibly corresponds to TRBD1 (7 bases). The CDR3 contains 14 residues. CDR1 is MNHEY, CDR2 SVGAGI, per germline. Trimming removed 7 bases at V and 6 bases at J, with 19 bases between. CDR3 amino acids: CASKWRDSPSEQYF. CDR3 DNA sequence: TGTGCCAGCAAATGGAGGGACAGTCCATCCGAGCAGTACTTC.

A note on this clone: The junction does not match germline at one end; this may be a read error. The sample has other DNA sequences that encode this CDR3 too. J is TRBJ1-1 and V is TRBV27, with TRBD1 as a possible D gene (5 bases). The CDR3 runs 15 residues. In germline, CDR1 is MNHEY, CDR2 SMNVEV (reference sequence). The CDR3 DNA reads TGTGCCAGCAGTTTACTGGGGGGACCGAACACTGAGGCTTTCTTT. Translation gives CASSLLGGPNTEAFF.

This chain connects TRBV29-1 to TRBJ1-5; TRBD1 aligns across 9 bases. CDR3 length: 14 residues. The germline CDR1 and CDR2 sequences are SQVTM and ANQGSEA. With 7 bases clipped from V and 3 bases from J, the junction kept 7 bases outside the gene matches. The CDR3 is CSGETGGLNQPQHF. The CDR3 bases are TGCAGCGGTGAGACAGGGGGACTCAATCAGCCCCAGCATTTT. Filled out from reference TRBV29-1 and TRBJ1-5, the complete variable domain reads SAVISQKPSRDICQRGTSLTIQCQVDSQVTMMFWYRQQPGQSLTLIATANQGSEATYESGFVIDKFPISRPNLTFSTLTVSNMSPEDSSIYLCSGETGGLNQPQHFGDGTRLSIL.

The chain uses TRBV9 and TRBJ2-1; D call uncertain. The V gene's germline CDR1 is SGDLS and CDR2 YYNGEE. This CDR3 has 16 amino acids. The V end lost 3 bases, the J end lost 0 bases, and 13 bases lay between the germline ends. The CDR3 is CASSGRLDNSYNEQFF. CDR3 DNA: TGTGCCAGCAGCGGAAGACTGGATAACTCCTACAATGAGCAGTTCTTC.

CDR3 in amino acids: CASSLEGSGNTIYF. Here the CDR3 DNA reads TGTGCCAGCAGCTTAGAGGGTTCTGGAAACACCATATATTTT. The rearrangement joins TRBV13 to TRBJ1-3, with unresolved D. The CDR3 spans 14 residues. Trimming removed 1 base at V and 1 base at J, with 5 bases between. Looked up from germline, CDR1 is PRHDT and CDR2 is FYEKMQ (reference sequence).

The V and J genes are TRBV6-1 and TRBJ1-2; D is possibly TRBD1 (6 bases). CDR1 and CDR2 from the germline V gene are MNHNS and SASEGT. V lost 4 bases and J lost 7, with 16 bases in between. The CDR3 sequence is 14 residues long. CDR3 sequence: CASSVSQGSFGYTF. The CDR3 DNA reads as TGTGCCAGCAGTGTATCACAGGGATCTTTTGGCTACACCTTC.

The rearrangement uses TRBV4-2 and TRBJ1-5; tentatively, D is TRBD1 (5 bases). Germline V lookup: CDR1 LGHNA, CDR2 YNFKEQ. This CDR3 has 14 residues. V lost 0 bases, J lost 5 bases, and 8 bases lay in between. The CDR3 protein is CASSQETAYQPQHF. CDR3 DNA: TGTGCCAGCAGCCAAGAGACAGCCTATCAGCCCCAGCATTTT.

J is TRBJ2-2 and V is TRBV4-1; D is unresolved. Deletions cut 0 bases from V and 9 bases from J, with 5 bases between. Germline V gene lookup returns CDR1 MGHRA and CDR2 YSYEKL. The length of the CDR3 is 12 residues. As DNA, the CDR3 is TGCGCCAGCAGCCAAGACTTCTGGGAGCTGTTTTTT. Protein: CASSQDFWELFF.

This chain uses TRBV4-3 with TRBJ2-7; D is perhaps TRBD1 (6 bases). CDR1 and CDR2 (germline): LGHNA, YSLEER. This CDR3 contains 14 residues. Between the trimmed V and J ends, which lost 1 base and 3 bases, there was a span of 10 bases. CDR3 amino acids: CASSQATGYYEQYF. The DNA of the CDR3 is TGCGCCAGCAGCCAAGCCACAGGGTACTACGAGCAGTACTTC.